This T cell receptor beta chain comes out of a study of blood T cell repertoires in COVID-19. The overall study: From T cells, B-cell-depleted T cells, or PBMCs came the material, which was cDNA or gDNA.

CDR1 is SGHRS, CDR2 YFSETQ, per germline. J was trimmed by 1 base and V by 4 bases; bases with no gene match: 4. The CDR3 sequence is 15 residues long. Categorization into cohorts depended on clinical history that participants reported. In the authors' methods: Reference gene primers were amplified, and this amplification served to estimate nucleated cell counts. Assay used: immunoSEQ multiplex PCR; TCRdb lists only in-frame clones, some missing. V and J calls and clone size are those listed in that table; D and trimming were worked out from the DNA. The data contain roughly 200,000 clones, roughly 90% of them singletons.

Input material: PBMCs or T cells enriched from blood (not recorded which). This TCR derives from a woman in her 30s who had been exposed to COVID-19. This rearrangement joins TRBV5-1 to TRBJ2-5; 10 positions agree with TRBD2. The CDR3 bases are TGCGCCAGCAGCGTCGGACTAGCGGTCCAAGAGACCCAGTACTTC. This translates into CASSVGLAVQETQYF.